Detailed here is one TCR beta chain. This receptor's antigen is unknown. No base-level quality is on record; no much larger clone is a single base apart. The CDR3 regions of human TCRbeta chains were subjected to immunosequencing. Under the source paper's analysis protocol: TCRs in the repertoires were compared against a reference library of SARS-CoV-2-specific TCRs that had been generated with the MIRA antigen-specificity platform. Breadth was defined as the fraction of unique TCRs that were SARS-CoV-2-associated. Depth was defined as the fraction of total T cells that were SARS-CoV-2-associated. Using the MIRA data, every spike-specific TCR was mapped to the spike region that the TCR reacted to and assigned to either a CD4 or a CD8 class. Log10-transformed breadth and depth values were compared by one-way ANOVA with Sidak's multiple comparisons tests. TCRdb stores this immuneACCESS table with in-frame sequences only. Part of the clones is absent; in the studies checked, under half of the shortfall reflects unresolved V genes, and no reason is known for the rest. V and J calls and clone size are those listed in that table; D and trimming were worked out from the DNA. The sample has about 110,000 clones on record, about 93% of them singletons. Jointly, the top ten make up roughly 2.2% of the sample.

This sample was included in a study of T cell responses to AZD1222 COVID-19 vaccine (dated by TCRdb to the early 2020s). Describing the broader study: AZD1222 recipients with second doses at about 4 weeks or about 12 weeks were pooled, because spike-specific TCR depth and breadth did not differ between schedules. TCR sequencing covered 230 or so trial participants: approximately 200 given two doses of AZD1222 and about 26 given two doses of MenACWY control vaccine. Trial participants were enrolled by age into 18-55, 56-69 and 70-plus year subgroups, with around 150, 28 and 57 TCR-sequenced participants respectively. General study outcomes and caveats: A significant rise in spike-specific TCR breadth and depth was observed after two AZD1222 doses relative to day 0 and relative to MenACWY recipients. In the small 56-69-year group, the increase in depth fell short of significance, most likely because of low power. No day 14 peak-response samples were available, so repertoires were characterized only after the peak T cell response. Reportedly, almost half of the unique spike-specific TCRs recognized epitopes lying outside the regions that are mutated in the B.1.351 and B.1.1.7 variants. Most participants were white British and females outnumbered males, and the authors suggested that clonal diversity may have been underestimated. CD4 TCRs associated with the vaccine covered the entire spike protein, and the dominant responses were in regions 160-218 and 743-854. Only 5 to 7 AZD1222 recipients were SARS-CoV-2 seropositive at baseline, limiting conclusions about previously exposed vaccinees.

CDR1 is given as SGHTA and CDR2 as FQGNSA, both from the germline V gene. The CDR3 sequence holds 12 residues, the cysteine and phenylalanine included. Only the CDR3 region is kept as DNA, spanning 36 bases read in frame from base 1. Between the V and J ends, shortened by 4 bases and 3 bases respectively, the junction contains 3 bases. What the time point label conveys for this sample: baseline before first vaccination. The vaccinee samples were drawn from two UK trials, COV001 and COV002, one of which was a single-blind randomized controlled phase 2/3 trial testing AZD1222 (ChAdOx1 nCoV-19) in healthy adults. For TCRbeta chain sequencing, PBMC samples from trial participants were taken at day 0 and at day 28 after the second dose.

The chain links TRBV7-2 with TRBJ2-2, with the D gene too uncertain to name. This TCR was recovered from an adult in good health. Sequences were derived from peripheral blood, sampled on day 0 of AZD1222 vaccination. The CDR3 corresponds to CASSYHTGELFF. The DNA is TGTGCCAGCAGCTACCACACCGGGGAGCTGTTTTTT.